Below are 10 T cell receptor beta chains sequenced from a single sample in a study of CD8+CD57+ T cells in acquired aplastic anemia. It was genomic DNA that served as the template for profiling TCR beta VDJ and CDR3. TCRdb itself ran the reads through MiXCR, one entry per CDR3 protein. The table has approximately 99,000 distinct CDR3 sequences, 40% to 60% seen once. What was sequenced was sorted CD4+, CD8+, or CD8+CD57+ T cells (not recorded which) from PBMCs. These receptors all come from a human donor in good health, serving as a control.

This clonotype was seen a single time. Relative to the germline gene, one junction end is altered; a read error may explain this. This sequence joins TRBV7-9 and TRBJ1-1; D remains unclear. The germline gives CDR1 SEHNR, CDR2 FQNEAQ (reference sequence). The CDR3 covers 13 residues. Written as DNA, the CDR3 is TGTGCCAGCGGGAGGGCCCAGAACACTGAAGCTTTCTTC. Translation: CASGRAQNTEAFF.

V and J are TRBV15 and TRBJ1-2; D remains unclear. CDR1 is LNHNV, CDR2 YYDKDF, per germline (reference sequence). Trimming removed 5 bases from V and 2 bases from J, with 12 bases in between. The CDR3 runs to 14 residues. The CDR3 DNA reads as TGTGCCACCAGCGGCGAAAGGGTAAACTATGGCTACACCTTC. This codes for CATSGERVNYGYTF.

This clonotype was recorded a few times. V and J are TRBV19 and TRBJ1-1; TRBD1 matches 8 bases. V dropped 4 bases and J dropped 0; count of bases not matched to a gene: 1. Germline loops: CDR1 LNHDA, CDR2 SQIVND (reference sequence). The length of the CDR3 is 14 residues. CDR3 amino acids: CASSRTGMNTEAFF. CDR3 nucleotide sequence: TGTGCCAGTAGTAGGACAGGGATGAACACTGAAGCTTTCTTT. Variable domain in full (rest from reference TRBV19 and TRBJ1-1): DGGITQSPKYLFRKEGQNVTLSCEQNLNHDAMYWYRQDPGQGLRLIYYSQIVNDFQKGDIAEGYSVSREKKESFPLTVTSAQKNPTAFYLCASSRTGMNTEAFFGQGTRLTVV.

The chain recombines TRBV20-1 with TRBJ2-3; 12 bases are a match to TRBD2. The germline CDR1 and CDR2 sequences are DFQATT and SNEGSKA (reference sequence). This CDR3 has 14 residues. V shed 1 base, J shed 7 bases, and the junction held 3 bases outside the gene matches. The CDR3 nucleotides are TGCAGTGCTAGAGCTAGCGGGGGGGGGTATACGCAGTATTTT. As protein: CSARASGGGYTQYF.

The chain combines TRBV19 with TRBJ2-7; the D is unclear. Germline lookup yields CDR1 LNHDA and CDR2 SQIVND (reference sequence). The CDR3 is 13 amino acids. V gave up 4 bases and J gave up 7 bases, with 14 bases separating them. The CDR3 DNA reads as TGTGCCAGTAGTAACTCCCTGAAGGAGGAGCAGTACTTC. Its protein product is CASSNSLKEEQYF.

The DNA of the CDR3 is TGTGCCAGCAGCCTGGACAGGCAGATACCTTATGGCTACACCTTC. It translates to CASSLDRQIPYGYTF. The chain employs TRBV7-9 and TRBJ1-2, with 7 bases aligning to TRBD1. J gave up 5 bases and V 5 bases, and 11 bases lay outside the gene matches. CDR1 and CDR2 from the germline V gene are SEHNR and FQNEAQ (reference sequence). CDR3 length equals 15 residues. The whole variable domain, remainder taken from reference TRBV7-9 and TRBJ1-2, is DTGVSQNPRHKITKRGQNVTFRCDPISEHNRLYWYRQTLGQGPEFLTYFQNEAQLEKSRLLSDRFSAERPKGSFSTLEIQRTEQGDSAMYLCASSLDRQIPYGYTFGSGTRLTVV.

The CDR3 sequence: CASSAGQGEQYF. In DNA form, the CDR3 reads TGTGCCAGTAGTGCGGGACAGGGCGAGCAGTACTTC. The chain has TRBV19 and TRBJ2-7; 9 positions agree with TRBD1. The V gene's germline CDR1 is LNHDA and CDR2 SQIVND (reference sequence). The length of the CDR3 is 12 residues. J lost 6 bases, V lost 5 bases, and 2 bases had no gene match.

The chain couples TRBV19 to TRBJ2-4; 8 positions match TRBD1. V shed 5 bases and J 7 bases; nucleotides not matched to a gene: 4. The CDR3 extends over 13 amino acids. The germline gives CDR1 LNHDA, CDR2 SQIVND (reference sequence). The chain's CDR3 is CASSGQGVNIQYF. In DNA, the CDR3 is TGTGCCAGTAGTGGACAGGGTGTGAACATTCAGTACTTC.

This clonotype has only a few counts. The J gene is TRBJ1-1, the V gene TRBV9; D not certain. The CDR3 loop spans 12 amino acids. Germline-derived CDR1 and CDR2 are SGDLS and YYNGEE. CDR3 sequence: CASDWGNTEAFF. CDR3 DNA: TGTGCTAGCGACTGGGGAAACACTGAAGCTTTCTTT.

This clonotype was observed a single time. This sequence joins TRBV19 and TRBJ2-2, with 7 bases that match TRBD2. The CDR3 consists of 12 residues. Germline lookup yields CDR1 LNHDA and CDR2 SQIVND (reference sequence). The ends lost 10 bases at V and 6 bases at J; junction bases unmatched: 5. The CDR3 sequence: CATLGRAGELFF. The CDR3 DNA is TGTGCCACCCTTGGGAGGGCCGGGGAGCTGTTTTTT.